Each of the 10 T cell receptor beta chains below was sequenced from the same sample in a study of CD8 T cells in Susac syndrome. cDNA came from approximately 0.5 to 1 ug RNA primed by random hexamers. TCRdb recomputed calls from the immunoSEQ multiplex PCR reads with MiXCR, one row per CDR3 protein. This table holds 150,000 to 200,000 distinct CDR3 sequences, 90% to 95% found once. The sequenced material came from CD4+ T cells from PBMCs. All receptors come from a human donor with Susac syndrome.

The chain joins TRBV27 to TRBJ2-1, with D perhaps TRBD2 (6 bases). In germline, CDR1 is MNHEY, CDR2 SMNVEV (reference sequence). Trimming stripped 9 bases from V and 8 bases from J, with 20 bases between. CDR3 size: 14 residues. The CDR3 DNA reads TGTGCCAGAATCAACGGGAGATGTGTCGATGAGCAGTTCTTC. Its translation is CARINGRCVDEQFF.

This sequence joins TRBV12-3 or TRBV12-4 and TRBJ1-1; D unclear. V dropped 3 bases and J dropped 5 bases, with 16 bases sitting between them. CDR3 size: 15 residues. The CDR3: CASSLLGGPATEAFF. CDR3 nucleotide sequence: TGTGCCAGCAGTTTGTTGGGCGGCCCTGCGACTGAAGCTTTCTTT.

J is TRBJ2-5 and V is TRBV20-1; D is uncertain. The CDR3 has 12 amino acids. V was trimmed by 6 bases and J by 3 bases, leaving 11 bases between them. Germline V lookup: CDR1 DFQATT, CDR2 SNEGSKA (reference sequence). The CDR3 region is CSANSLEETQYF. CDR3 nucleotide sequence: TGCAGTGCGAACTCGTTAGAAGAGACCCAGTACTTC.

The chain combines TRBV20-1 with TRBJ2-1; D gene unclear. The CDR3 length is 13 residues. Germline CDR1 and CDR2: DFQATT and SNEGSKA (reference sequence). V lost 4 bases, J lost 0 bases, and 7 bases lay in between. Here the CDR3 DNA reads TGCAGTGCTAAGTCGAACTCCTACAATGAGCAGTTCTTC. Translated, it gives CSAKSNSYNEQFF.

This clonotype was recorded a few times. The chain uses TRBV19 and TRBJ2-5; D is undetermined. The CDR3 sequence is 14 residues long. Germline CDR1 reads LNHDA; CDR2 reads SQIVND (reference sequence). V lost 3 bases and J lost 0, with 8 bases in between. CDR3 loop: CASSISQYQETQYF. The CDR3 DNA is TGTGCCAGTAGTATTTCACAGTACCAAGAGACCCAGTACTTC.

The chain couples TRBV5-1 to TRBJ1-2; D is ambiguous. CDR3 length: 13 residues. CDR1 is SGHRS, CDR2 YFSETQ, per germline. Trimming shortened V by 1 base and J by 6 bases, and 10 bases separated the two germline ends. Here the CDR3 DNA reads TGCGCCAGCAGCTTGCGCCAGCCGAATGGCTACACCTTC. It encodes CASSLRQPNGYTF. The complete variable domain, with remaining parts taken from reference TRBV5-1 and TRBJ1-2, reads KAGVTQTPRYLIKTRGQQVTLSCSPISGHRSVSWYQQTPGQGLQFLFEYFSETQRNKGNFPGRFSGRQFSNSRSEMNVSTLELGDSALYLCASSLRQPNGYTFGSGTRLTVV.

V is TRBV18 and J is TRBJ1-4; 8 bases map to TRBD1. The CDR3 has 16 amino acids. Germline V gene sequence: CDR1 KGHSH, CDR2 LQKENI. The V and J ends lost 3 bases and 3 bases, in that order; junction bases with no gene match: 6. The CDR3 protein is CASSPDTGGANEKLFF. CDR3 in DNA: TGTGCCAGCTCACCCGATACAGGGGGTGCTAATGAAAAACTGTTTTTT.

The chain combines TRBV20-1 with TRBJ2-5; weak D call: TRBD1 (6 bases). Trimming removed 6 bases from V and 3 bases from J, with 14 bases in between. The CDR3 loop spans 13 amino acids. Germline CDR1 is DFQATT and CDR2 is SNEGSKA (reference sequence). The CDR3 spells CSAHRDGEETQYF. Here the CDR3 DNA reads TGCAGTGCGCACAGGGACGGGGAAGAGACCCAGTACTTC.

The chain employs TRBV6-5 and TRBJ2-5; 8 bases match TRBD2. CDR1 MNHEY and CDR2 SVGAGI come from the germline V gene. The trim removed 6 bases at V and 5 bases at J, leaving 11 bases unmatched. This CDR3 region has 15 residues. This chain's CDR3 is CASRSTGGGRETQYF. CDR3 nucleotide sequence: TGTGCCAGCAGAAGTACGGGGGGCGGGAGGGAGACCCAGTACTTC.

The rearrangement joins TRBV12-3 or TRBV12-4 to TRBJ1-5, with 9 bases identical to TRBD1. The trim removed 6 bases at V and 5 bases at J, leaving 14 bases unmatched. The CDR3 is 17 amino acids. In nucleotides, the CDR3 is TGTGCCAGCAGCTCGGGGACAGGGAGAGGGGGGCATCAGCCCCAGCATTTT. Protein sequence: CASSSGTGRGGHQPQHF.